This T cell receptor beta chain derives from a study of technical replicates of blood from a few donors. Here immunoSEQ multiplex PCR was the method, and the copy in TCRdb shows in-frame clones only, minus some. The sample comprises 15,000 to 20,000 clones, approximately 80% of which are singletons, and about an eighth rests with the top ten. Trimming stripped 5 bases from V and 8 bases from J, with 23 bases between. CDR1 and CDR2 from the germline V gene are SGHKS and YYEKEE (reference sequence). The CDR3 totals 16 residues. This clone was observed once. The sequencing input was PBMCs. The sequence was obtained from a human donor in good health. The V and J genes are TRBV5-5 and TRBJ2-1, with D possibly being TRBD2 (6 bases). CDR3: CASSLLGTFIVDEQFF. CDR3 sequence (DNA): TGTGCCAGCAGTTTATTAGGGACTTTCATCGTGGATGAGCAGTTCTTC.